This TCR beta chain was identified in a study of regulatory T cells in long-lasting Graves disease. V dropped 0 bases and J dropped 0; count of bases not matched to a gene: 1. Germline CDR1 is SGHNT and CDR2 is YENEEA. The CDR3 length is 16 residues. Time point noted: newly diagnosed GD, antithyroid drugs for less than 3 months. TCR sequences were obtained from RNA taken from PBMCs. Arm-PCR of CDR3 regions and iRepertoire HTBI primers were the basis on which TCR beta libraries were built. Via MiXCR, TCRdb re-called the multiplex PCR reads, giving one row per CDR3 protein. The profile shows 200,000 to 300,000 distinct CDR3 sequences, 20% to 25% of them singletons. This clonotype was seen at least ten times.

This material consisted of peripheral blood mononuclear cells (PBMCs), taken at new diagnosis, from a patient treated with antithyroid drugs. This clonotype originated in a female donor with Graves disease. J is TRBJ2-2 and V is TRBV11-3, with TRBD1 matching over 7 bases. The CDR3 loop is CASSLEGTANTGELFF. The DNA for the CDR3 is TGTGCCAGCAGCTTAGAGGGGACAGCGAACACCGGGGAGCTGTTTTTT.